Listed below are T cell receptor beta chains from one sample, sequenced in a study of shared clonotypes between healthy human individuals. Assay used: immunoSEQ multiplex PCR; TCRdb lists only in-frame clones, some missing. The data contain more than 1,200,000 clones, roughly 98.5% of them singletons. The sample taken for sequencing was naive CD4+ T cells sorted from blood. The source of these receptors is a man aged 25 to 40 in good health. Both conserved end residues are part of each CDR3. Fields, in order: V gene, clone size, D gene, J gene, CDR3 protein, CDR3 DNA. A D gene is named only where the DNA matches it firmly. Size values are once, few and many counts, or a class for expanded clones, and some rows have none.

v_gene: TRBV7-9; abundance: .; d_gene: .; j_gene: TRBJ2-1; CDR3aa: CASIEAEQFF; CDR3nt: TGTGCCAGCATCGAGGCTGAGCAGTTCTTC
v_gene: TRBV5-1; abundance: .; d_gene: .; j_gene: TRBJ2-7; CDR3aa: CASSFGGHEQYF; CDR3nt: TGCGCCAGCAGCTTTGGGGGGCACGAGCAGTACTTC
v_gene: TRBV28; abundance: once; d_gene: .; j_gene: TRBJ2-5; CDR3aa: CASSLADGAQYF; CDR3nt: TGTGCCAGCAGCCTCGCGGATGGAGCCCAGTACTTC
v_gene: TRBV25-1; abundance: .; d_gene: .; j_gene: TRBJ2-7; CDR3aa: CASSPGESGLYF; CDR3nt: TGTGCCAGCAGCCCCGGGGAGTCTGGTTTGTACTTC
v_gene: TRBV10-3; abundance: .; d_gene: TRBD2; j_gene: TRBJ2-7; CDR3aa: CATSGALPEQYF; CDR3nt: TGTGCCACTAGCGGAGCCCTCCCCGAGCAGTACTTC
v_gene: TRBV15; abundance: .; d_gene: TRBD1; j_gene: TRBJ2-2; CDR3aa: CATSRGGQGTGELFF; CDR3nt: TGTGCCACCAGCAGAGGGGGACAGGGGACCGGGGAGCTGTTTTTT
v_gene: TRBV5-1; abundance: .; d_gene: .; j_gene: TRBJ2-5; CDR3aa: CASSFGQYPQETQYF; CDR3nt: TGCGCCAGCAGCTTTGGACAGTACCCCCAAGAGACCCAGTACTTC
v_gene: TRBV29-1; abundance: .; d_gene: .; j_gene: TRBJ2-7; CDR3aa: CSVEMTPLGGVSYEQYF; CDR3nt: TGCAGCGTTGAAATGACACCCCTCGGGGGAGTTTCCTACGAGCAGTACTTC
v_gene: TRBV11-2; abundance: .; d_gene: .; j_gene: TRBJ2-1; CDR3aa: CASSLVIAEGSSYNEQFF; CDR3nt: TGTGCCAGCAGCTTAGTGATAGCGGAGGGGAGCTCCTACAATGAGCAGTTCTTC
v_gene: TRBV11-1; abundance: .; d_gene: TRBD1; j_gene: TRBJ1-1; CDR3aa: CASRRINRGLTEAFF; CDR3nt: TGTGCCAGCAGACGGATTAACAGGGGTTTAACTGAAGCTTTCTTT
v_gene: TRBV28; abundance: .; d_gene: TRBD2; j_gene: TRBJ2-5; CDR3aa: CASSPLGAGEYQETQYF; CDR3nt: TGTGCCAGCAGTCCCCTCGGGGCGGGAGAGTACCAAGAGACCCAGTACTTC
v_gene: TRBV2; abundance: .; d_gene: TRBD1; j_gene: TRBJ1-3; CDR3aa: CASSERAPGQGWSGNTIYF; CDR3nt: TGTGCCAGCAGTGAAAGGGCACCGGGACAGGGATGGAGTGGAAACACCATATATTTT
v_gene: TRBV7-2; abundance: once; d_gene: .; j_gene: TRBJ2-7; CDR3aa: CASSGGRKYEQYF; CDR3nt: TGTGCCAGCAGCGGGGGACGTAAATACGAGCAGTACTTC
v_gene: TRBV9; abundance: .; d_gene: .; j_gene: TRBJ2-5; CDR3aa: CASSVGGLYQETQYF; CDR3nt: TGTGCCAGCAGCGTAGGGGGACTGTATCAAGAGACTCAGTACTTC
v_gene: TRBV6-1; abundance: .; d_gene: TRBD2; j_gene: TRBJ2-7; CDR3aa: CASSESPSGYEQYF; CDR3nt: TGTGCCAGCAGTGAATCCCCTAGCGGATACGAGCAGTACTTC
v_gene: TRBV11-2; abundance: once; d_gene: TRBD1; j_gene: TRBJ1-1; CDR3aa: CASNLRGLGNTEAFF; CDR3nt: TGTGCCAGCAACCTCAGGGGGCTGGGGAACACTGAAGCTTTCTTT
v_gene: TRBV29-1; abundance: .; d_gene: .; j_gene: TRBJ2-5; CDR3aa: CSVATGETQYF; CDR3nt: TGCAGCGTTGCCACGGGAGAGACCCAGTACTTC
v_gene: TRBV5-4; abundance: .; d_gene: TRBD2; j_gene: TRBJ2-1; CDR3aa: CASSPVLTSGFRKEQFF; CDR3nt: TGTGCCAGCAGCCCCGTTCTGACTAGCGGGTTCCGAAAGGAGCAGTTCTTC
v_gene: TRBV5-1; abundance: .; d_gene: .; j_gene: TRBJ1-1; CDR3aa: CASSLETGVIRTEAFF; CDR3nt: TGCGCCAGCAGCTTGGAAACCGGGGTGATTCGCACTGAAGCTTTCTTT
v_gene: TRBV9; abundance: few; d_gene: .; j_gene: TRBJ2-2; CDR3aa: CASSVVANTGELFF; CDR3nt: TGTGCCAGCAGCGTAGTAGCGAACACCGGGGAGCTGTTTTTT
v_gene: TRBV27; abundance: .; d_gene: TRBD2; j_gene: TRBJ2-1; CDR3aa: CASSSRTRTFYNEQFF; CDR3nt: TGTGCCAGCAGTTCCAGGACTAGGACTTTCTACAATGAGCAGTTCTTC
v_gene: TRBV5-1; abundance: .; d_gene: .; j_gene: TRBJ1-4; CDR3aa: CASSLDRRYATNEKLFF; CDR3nt: TGCGCCAGCAGCTTGGACAGACGATATGCAACTAATGAAAAACTGTTTTTT
v_gene: TRBV5-1; abundance: .; d_gene: .; j_gene: TRBJ2-7; CDR3aa: CASSFKPMEAEQYF; CDR3nt: TGCGCCAGCAGCTTTAAACCAATGGAGGCCGAGCAGTACTTC
v_gene: TRBV30; abundance: .; d_gene: .; j_gene: TRBJ1-4; CDR3aa: CAWTEGLSTNEKLFF; CDR3nt: TGTGCCTGGACGGAGGGGCTTTCAACTAATGAAAAACTGTTTTTT
v_gene: TRBV6-5; abundance: .; d_gene: .; j_gene: TRBJ1-1; CDR3aa: CASSFEQGNTEAFF; CDR3nt: TGTGCCAGCAGTTTCGAACAGGGGAACACTGAAGCTTTCTTT
v_gene: TRBV5-4; abundance: .; d_gene: .; j_gene: TRBJ2-1; CDR3aa: CASSFGGGVIYNEQFF; CDR3nt: TGTGCCAGCAGCTTCGGTGGCGGGGTAATATACAATGAGCAGTTCTTC
v_gene: TRBV11-2; abundance: .; d_gene: TRBD1; j_gene: TRBJ2-1; CDR3aa: CASSSRALRQGSHEQFF; CDR3nt: TGTGCCAGCAGCTCTAGAGCATTGAGACAGGGGAGCCATGAGCAGTTCTTC
v_gene: TRBV28; abundance: .; d_gene: .; j_gene: TRBJ1-1; CDR3aa: CASSLKMRGTEAFF; CDR3nt: TGTGCCAGCAGTTTAAAGATGAGGGGGACTGAAGCTTTCTTT
v_gene: TRBV28; abundance: .; d_gene: .; j_gene: TRBJ1-4; CDR3aa: CASSLIATNEKLFF; CDR3nt: TGTGCCAGCAGTTTAATTGCAACTAATGAAAAACTGTTTTTT